Each of the 19 T cell receptor beta chains below was sequenced from the same sample in a study of regulatory T cells in long-lasting Graves disease. Sequencing libraries for TCR beta were prepared with iRepertoire HTBI primers and Arm-PCR of CDR3 regions. A single record per CDR3 protein comes from TCRdb applying MiXCR to the multiplex PCR reads. Of 350,000 to 450,000 distinct CDR3 sequences in the sample, around 11% were seen once. Time point specified: newly diagnosed GD, antithyroid drugs for less than 3 months. Extracted PBMC RNA gave rise to the TCR library. These data were also reused for a study on T cells in Graves' hyperthyroidism and ophthalmopathy.

Material: peripheral blood mononuclear cells (PBMCs), obtained at new diagnosis, from a patient treated with antithyroid drugs. These receptors were collected from a woman aged 18-29 years with Graves disease.

This clonotype was detected ten times or more. CDR3 residues: CAISDGVRNTEAFF. Written as DNA, the CDR3 is TGTGCCATCAGTGATGGGGTGAGGAACACTGAAGCTTTCTTT. The chain links TRBV10-3 to TRBJ1-1; D ambiguous. The CDR3 is 14 residues long. The V end lost 3 bases, the J end lost 1 base, and 9 bases lay between the germline ends. The germline V gene has CDR1 ENHRY and CDR2 SYGVKD.

The chain links TRBV6-4 to TRBJ2-1; 7 bases agree with TRBD1. Per the germline V gene, CDR1 is MRHNA and CDR2 is SNTAGT. This CDR3 has 15 amino acids. The J segment lost 3 bases and the V segment lost 6 bases, leaving 8 bases of the junction unmatched. The CDR3 DNA follows: TGTGCCAGCAGCGGTACAGGGGATGGCTACAATGAGCAGTTCTTC. It is translated as CASSGTGDGYNEQFF.

Ten or more counts support this clonotype. The V gene is TRBV18, the J gene TRBJ1-1; D gene unclear. Germline V lookup: CDR1 KGHSH, CDR2 LQKENI. V was trimmed by 1 base and J by 3 bases, leaving 9 bases between them. The CDR3 is 14 residues long. This CDR3 reads CASSPQADYTEAFF. CDR3 in DNA: TGTGCCAGCTCACCACAGGCGGATTACACTGAAGCTTTCTTT.

The chain carries TRBV6-2 or TRBV6-3 and TRBJ1-2; D possibly corresponds to TRBD1 (6 bases). Trimming took 0 bases from V and 5 from J, leaving 19 bases between them. Germline CDR1 reads MNHEY; CDR2 reads SVGEGT. The CDR3 has 17 residues. The CDR3 coding sequence is TGTGCCAGCAGTTACTCGATCGGGGGGGCGGTCGGGTATGGCTACACCTTC. This codes for CASSYSIGGAVGYGYTF.

This clonotype showed up many times. The rearrangement joins TRBV4-3 to TRBJ2-7; 7 bases agree with TRBD2. This CDR3 has 16 amino acids. V shed 1 base and J 2 bases; nucleotides not matched to a gene: 8. Per the germline V gene, CDR1 is LGHNA and CDR2 is YSLEER. The CDR3 DNA follows: TGCGCCAGCAGCCAAGGTGGGCTAGCGGTAACCTACGAGCAGTACGTC. Protein: CASSQGGLAVTYEQYV.

About this clonotype itself: A much larger clone sits a single nucleotide away, making a read error possible. The V gene is TRBV7-2, the J gene TRBJ2-1; D gene uncertain. This CDR3 has 15 residues. Germline V gives CDR1 SGHTA, CDR2 FQGNSA. V was shortened by 5 bases and J by 1 base, with 12 bases between the two germline ends. For the CDR3, the DNA is TGTGCCAGCAGCCTACCGGCGACGTCCTACAATGAGCAGTTCTTC. It encodes CASSLPATSYNEQFF. Drawing the rest from reference TRBV7-2 and TRBJ2-1, the complete variable domain is GAGVSQSPSNKVTEKGKDVELRCDPISGHTALYWYRQSLGQGLEFLIYFQGNSAPDKSGLPSDRFSAERTGGSVSTLTIQRTQQEDSAVYLCASSLPATSYNEQFFGPGTRLTVL.

V is TRBV5-4 and J is TRBJ1-1; 8 nucleotides match TRBD1. CDR3 length equals 14 residues. The junction had 7 bases not matched to a gene; V was cut back by 4 bases and J by 5 bases. Germline CDR1 and CDR2: SGHNT and YYREEE (reference sequence). The CDR3 sequence: CASSHDRGVTEAFF. DNA for the CDR3: TGTGCCAGCAGCCACGACAGGGGCGTTACTGAAGCTTTCTTT.

J is TRBJ2-7 and V is TRBV20-1; 8 bases map to TRBD1. V gave up 4 bases and J gave up 3 bases; unmatched junction bases: 17. The CDR3 is made up of 17 amino acids. The germline V gene encodes CDR1 DFQATT and CDR2 SNEGSKA (reference sequence). CDR3 amino acids: CSAIRTDRTGRLYEQYV. In nucleotides, the CDR3 is TGCAGTGCTATCAGGACCGATCGGACAGGGAGGCTCTACGAGCAGTACGTC.

A few counts support this clonotype. The chain links TRBV4-1 to TRBJ1-1; unclear D gene. CDR1 is MGHRA, CDR2 YSYEKL, per germline. The CDR3 consists of 16 residues. Trimming left V 0 bases short and J 8 bases short, with 19 bases between. The CDR3: CASSQDLMAPNGEAFF. The CDR3 DNA reads TGCGCCAGCAGCCAAGATCTGATGGCCCCGAACGGAGAAGCTTTCTTT.

This clonotype was counted many times. This sequence joins TRBV12-3 or TRBV12-4 and TRBJ1-2; no clear D. CDR3 size: 11 residues. V was pared by 0 bases and J by 7 bases, with 3 bases between. CDR3 in amino acids: CASSLAFGYTF. The CDR3 DNA is TGTGCCAGCAGTTTAGCCTTTGGCTACACCTTC.

This clonotype was detected many times. The CDR3 region is CASSYSALEQFF. The CDR3 nucleotides read TGTGCCAGCAGTTACTCTGCTCTCGAGCAGTTCTTC. The chain employs TRBV6-5 and TRBJ2-1; D remains unclear. V was clipped by 0 bases and J by 10 bases, with 7 bases between them. CDR3 length: 12 residues. The germline CDR1 and CDR2 sequences are MNHEY and SVGAGI.

This clonotype showed up just a few times. V gene TRBV28 combines with J gene TRBJ2-1; a possible D gene is TRBD1 (5 bases). Gene TRBJ2-5 matches the end of the DNA better, so the J call may be wrong. The germline gives CDR1 MDHEN, CDR2 SYDVKM. The CDR3 length is 15 residues. The CDR3 DNA is TGTGCCAGCAGGACCGGAGACAGACCGGAAGAGACCCAGTACTTC. Its protein is CASRTGDRPEETQYF.

This rearrangement joins TRBV14 to TRBJ2-1, with a weak D call TRBD1 (6 bases). The CDR3 totals 16 residues. Trimming left V 0 bases short and J 4 bases short, with 13 bases between. Germline-derived CDR1 and CDR2 are SGHDN and FVKESK. The CDR3 loop reads CASSQDLGAPYNEQFF. The CDR3 DNA is TGTGCCAGCAGCCAAGATCTGGGGGCCCCGTACAATGAGCAGTTCTTC.

The V and J genes are TRBV7-8 and TRBJ2-7, with a tentative D call TRBD1 (6 bases). The CDR3 covers 14 residues. Trimming removed 4 bases from V and 3 bases from J, with 13 bases in between. Germline CDR1 SGHVS, CDR2 FQNEAQ. CDR3 amino acids: CASSSRTEGYEQYV. The CDR3 nucleotides read TGTGCCAGCAGCTCCCGGACAGAGGGCTACGAGCAGTACGTC.

The table lists this clonotype with a few counts. The chain carries TRBV20-1 and TRBJ1-5; D unresolved. CDR3 length: 16 residues. The germline V gene has CDR1 DFQATT and CDR2 SNEGSKA (reference sequence). Deletions cut 1 base from V and 0 bases from J, with 13 bases between. CDR3 nucleotides: TGCAGTGCTAGAGGGCACCGGGCGTATAGCAATCAGCCCCAGCATTTT. Amino acid sequence: CSARGHRAYSNQPQHF.

The table lists this clonotype with many counts. The rearrangement joins TRBV24-1 to TRBJ2-7; 8 bases are shared with TRBD2. From germline, CDR1 is KGHDR and CDR2 SFDVKD. This CDR3 is built from 17 residues. J lost 6 bases, V lost 2 bases, and 14 bases had no gene match. Written as DNA, the CDR3 is TGTGCCACCAGTGATTCTGGGGGTAGCGGGACGCAGGTCGAGCAGTACTTC. Protein: CATSDSGGSGTQVEQYF.

This clonotype showed up just a few times. This chain links TRBV20-1 with TRBJ2-3, with TRBD2 matching over 13 bases. The germline V gene has CDR1 DFQATT and CDR2 SNEGSKA (reference sequence). V was clipped by 5 bases and J by 5 bases; unmatched bases: 7. The CDR3 sequence is 15 residues long. This chain's CDR3 is CSAEGLAGVVDTQYF. The CDR3 nucleotides read TGCAGTGCTGAAGGACTAGCGGGAGTAGTAGATACGCAGTATTTT.

This clonotype has a count of ten or more. The V gene is TRBV30, the J gene TRBJ1-2; D is ambiguous. Germline assignment: CDR1 GTSNPN and CDR2 SVGIG (reference sequence). The V end lost 2 bases, the J end lost 1 base, and 11 bases lay between the germline ends. The CDR3 sequence is 14 residues long. CDR3 coding DNA: TGTGCCTGGAGTCTCCCTTGGAGTAACTATGGCTACACCTTC. This sequence encodes CAWSLPWSNYGYTF.

This clonotype appeared many times. CDR3 nucleotides: TGTGCCAGCAGTGAGAAGGATACGCAGTATTTT. Translated, it gives CASSEKDTQYF. V and J are TRBV2 and TRBJ2-3; no firm D call. CDR1 and CDR2 (germline): SNHLY, FYNNEI. The V gene lost 3 bases and the J gene lost 6 bases, with 4 bases spanning the gap. This CDR3 region has 11 residues. Full variable domain (outside the CDR3, taken from reference TRBV2 and TRBJ2-3): EPEVTQTPSHQVTQMGQEVILRCVPISNHLYFYWYRQILGQKVEFLVSFYNNEISEKSEIFDDQFSVERPDGSNFTLKIRSTKLEDSAMYFCASSEKDTQYFGPGTRLTVL.